The next 12 T cell receptor beta chains were all read from a single sample in a study of response to subunit inactivated influenza vaccine. TCRdb processed the RT-PCR reads anew with MiXCR; each CDR3 protein has one entry. The profile covers some 850,000 distinct CDR3 sequences, with less than 20% appearing a single time and approximately 11% taken by the ten largest. The sample in question was PBMCs from blood, obtained more than 4 days after vaccination. The receptors stem from a man aged 45-65 years who received an inactivated influenza vaccine.

This chain links TRBV20-1 with TRBJ2-5, with TRBD1 identical over 8 bases. The CDR3 is 13 residues long. Trimming removed 3 bases from V and 4 bases from J; junction bases left unmatched: 4. Germline CDR1 DFQATT, CDR2 SNEGSKA (reference sequence). The CDR3 loop is CSARGRGPETQYF. The CDR3, as DNA: TGCAGTGCTAGGGGCAGGGGGCCAGAGACCCAGTACTTC.

The J gene is TRBJ2-7, the V gene TRBV20-1, with D maybe TRBD2 (6 bases). Germline V lookup: CDR1 DFQATT, CDR2 SNEGSKA (reference sequence). The CDR3 has 14 residues. The V end was cut by 0 bases, the J end by 3 bases, with 12 bases between. CDR3 DNA: TGCAGTGCTAGAGACTGGACTAACGTCTACGAGCAGTACTTC. It encodes CSARDWTNVYEQYF.

The chain employs TRBV20-1 and TRBJ1-1; D not certain. Germline lookup yields CDR1 DFQATT and CDR2 SNEGSKA (reference sequence). Trimming cost V 1 base and J 1 base, with 10 bases left between them. This CDR3 has 14 amino acids. Here the CDR3 reads CSARVGSQNTEAFF. The CDR3 coding sequence is TGCAGTGCTAGAGTCGGCAGCCAGAACACTGAAGCTTTCTTT.

This clonotype was recorded at least ten times. The chain uses TRBV4-3 and TRBJ2-2, with TRBD1 identical over 8 bases. This CDR3 comprises 16 residues. J was trimmed by 5 bases and V by 4 bases; bases with no gene match: 9. The germline V gene encodes CDR1 LGHNA and CDR2 YSLEER. CDR3 coding DNA: TGCGCCAGCAGCCTTACAGGGGGTAGTGGGACCGGGGAGCTGTTTTTT. It is translated as CASSLTGGSGTGELFF.

The chain recombines TRBV20-1 with TRBJ2-4; 8 bases agree with TRBD2. This CDR3 spans 17 amino acids. J was trimmed by 3 bases and V by 2 bases; bases with no gene match: 12. Germline loops: CDR1 DFQATT, CDR2 SNEGSKA (reference sequence). DNA for the CDR3: TGCAGTGCTAGAATCGGGCCAGCGGGGGAATTCAAAAACATTCAGTACTTC. Its translation is CSARIGPAGEFKNIQYF.

The rearrangement uses TRBV7-2 and TRBJ2-7, with 7 bases fitting TRBD1. Germline CDR1 reads SGHTA; CDR2 reads FQGNSA. V lost 2 bases and J lost 0; bases outside the gene matches: 4. CDR3 length: 15 amino acids. CDR3 DNA: TGTGCCAGCAGCTTATCAAGGGGGCTCTCCTACGAGCAGTACTTC. Translation: CASSLSRGLSYEQYF.

The chain employs TRBV4-1 and TRBJ2-1; D perhaps matches TRBD1 (5 bases). CDR3 length: 14 residues. Trimming left V 2 bases short and J 7 bases short, with 12 bases between. The germline V gene encodes CDR1 MGHRA and CDR2 YSYEKL. The CDR3 DNA reads as TGCGCCAGCAGCCAAAAATCCTCAGGGAATGAGCAGTTCTTC. This sequence encodes CASSQKSSGNEQFF.

This sequence joins TRBV2 and TRBJ2-1; D remains unclear. CDR1 is SNHLY, CDR2 FYNNEI, per germline. The CDR3 contains 12 residues. Trimming left V 6 bases short and J 8 bases short, with 11 bases between. CDR3 nucleotide sequence: TGTGCCAGCAGGCTGTTAACCGATGAGCAGTTCTTC. This codes for CASRLLTDEQFF.

The chain is built from TRBV20-1 and TRBJ2-1, with a tentative D call TRBD2 (6 bases). Trimming took 6 bases from V and 7 from J, leaving 16 bases between them. Germline assignment: CDR1 DFQATT and CDR2 SNEGSKA (reference sequence). This CDR3 has 13 residues. The DNA for the CDR3 is TGCAGTGCCAAAACCGCCCTAGCGAATGAGCAGTTCTTC. It is translated as CSAKTALANEQFF.

V gene TRBV20-1 combines with J gene TRBJ1-1; D may be TRBD1 (6 bases). Germline CDR1 is DFQATT and CDR2 is SNEGSKA (reference sequence). The CDR3 loop spans 12 amino acids. Trimming pared 0 bases from V and 7 bases from J, leaving 9 bases between. The CDR3 DNA is TGCAGTGCTAGAGAAACAGGGAGTGAAGCTTTCTTT. This sequence encodes CSARETGSEAFF.

There are a few counts of this clonotype. Written as DNA, the CDR3 is TGCGCCAGCAGCTTGAAGATAGCGGGACTAGCGGGGGGAACCGCCTACGAGCAGTACTTC. It is translated as CASSLKIAGLAGGTAYEQYF. The chain recombines TRBV5-1 with TRBJ2-7; the match to TRBD2 covers 15 bases. There are 20 residues in the CDR3. Per the germline V gene, CDR1 is SGHRS and CDR2 is YFSETQ. J lost 2 bases, V lost 1 base, and 13 bases had no gene match.

This clonotype was counted a few times. Here the CDR3 reads CASSSGEPSGNTIYF. The CDR3 DNA sequence: TGCGCCAGCAGCTCAGGGGAGCCCTCTGGAAACACCATATATTTT. J is TRBJ1-3 and V is TRBV5-1; D is perhaps TRBD1 (6 bases). The V end lost 3 bases, the J end lost 0 bases, and 10 bases lay between the germline ends. CDR3 length: 15 residues. CDR1 SGHRS and CDR2 YFSETQ come from the germline V gene.